This entry lists 18 T cell receptor beta chains sequenced from one sample in a study of blood T cells in healthy people across ages. A sample-barcoded 5' primer and a J-beta primer mix were used in a second PCR of about 6 to 11 cycles. TCRdb ran MiXCR on the 5' RACE reads and lists one entry per CDR3 protein. Here the sample spans some 560,000 distinct CDR3 sequences, about 27% being singletons. The same sample was also studied in work on T cells of mothers and their children.

Sample: blood. The receptors here all came from a boy aged 2-9 years in good health.

This clonotype has a handful of counts. The chain has TRBV5-5 and TRBJ2-7, with D tentatively TRBD2 (5 bases). V was pared by 2 bases and J by 6 bases, with 12 bases between. Germline V gene sequence: CDR1 SGHKS, CDR2 YYEKEE (reference sequence). The CDR3 covers 13 residues. The CDR3 reads CASSFSVGVEQYF. In DNA form, the CDR3 reads TGTGCCAGCAGCTTCAGCGTGGGAGTCGAGCAGTACTTC.

This clonotype showed up just a few times. J is TRBJ2-7 and V is TRBV5-1, with a weak D call TRBD2 (5 bases). Germline V CDR1 and CDR2: SGHRS, YFSETQ. Trimming removed 4 bases at V and 2 bases at J, with 19 bases between. The CDR3 has 16 residues. The CDR3 DNA reads TGCGCCAGCAGCACCCCGACACGAGACGGGACCTACGAGCAGTACTTC. The encoded protein is CASSTPTRDGTYEQYF.

This clonotype was seen a handful of times. The genes are TRBV5-1 and TRBJ2-5; D tentatively fits TRBD1 or TRBD2 (5 bases each). Germline assignment: CDR1 SGHRS and CDR2 YFSETQ. Trimming removed 4 bases at V and 4 bases at J, with 20 bases between. The CDR3 consists of 16 residues. CDR3 in amino acids: CASSLKGERGRETQYF. The CDR3 bases are TGCGCCAGCAGCCTGAAAGGGGAAAGGGGACGAGAGACCCAGTACTTC.

This clonotype was found a few times. This sequence joins TRBV27 and TRBJ2-1; 11 bases are a match to TRBD1. This CDR3 is 13 amino acids long. V lost 6 bases and J lost 9; bases outside the gene matches: 4. CDR1 MNHEY and CDR2 SMNVEV come from the germline V gene (reference sequence). The CDR3 reads CASRGTGGGEQFF. For the CDR3, the DNA is TGTGCCAGCAGGGGGACAGGGGGAGGTGAGCAGTTCTTC.

The sample holds a few counts of this clonotype. The rearrangement links TRBV20-1 to TRBJ2-7, with 7 bases identical to TRBD1. Germline trimming cut 6 bases from V and 1 base from J; bases unmatched to any gene: 12. Germline CDR1 is DFQATT and CDR2 is SNEGSKA (reference sequence). This CDR3 contains 15 residues. CDR3 amino acids: CSAPNRGENSYEQYF. CDR3 DNA: TGCAGTGCACCCAACAGGGGCGAAAATTCCTACGAGCAGTACTTC.

The V call is TRBV12-3 or TRBV12-4, the J call TRBJ2-3; D remains ambiguous. The CDR3 totals 13 residues. Trimming pared 5 bases from V and 4 bases from J, leaving 10 bases between. Here the CDR3 DNA reads TGTGCCAGCAGTCCGCGGTTGCCAGATACGCAGTATTTT. Translated: CASSPRLPDTQYF.

This clonotype was seen a few times. In DNA form, the CDR3 reads TGTGCCAGCAGTTCCCCAGGGTTCCCGGCCAATCAGCCCCAGCATTTT. Amino acid sequence: CASSSPGFPANQPQHF. The chain is built from TRBV6-6 and TRBJ1-5, with a possible D match to TRBD1 (5 bases). The CDR3 consists of 16 residues. V was clipped by 4 bases and J by 3 bases, with 16 bases between them. The germline gives CDR1 MNHNY, CDR2 SVGAGI (reference sequence).

The chain uses TRBV7-8 and TRBJ1-2, with D unclear. V was clipped by 9 bases and J by 2 bases, with 25 bases between them. The V gene's germline CDR1 is SGHVS and CDR2 FQNEAQ. The CDR3 length is 17 residues. The CDR3 loop is CASTPLPRGLANYGYTF. CDR3 in DNA: TGTGCCAGTACTCCACTCCCCAGAGGGCTGGCGAACTATGGCTACACCTTC.

This clonotype was picked up a small number of times. The junction and the germline gene differ at one end; a read error may be behind it. The chain links TRBV12-3 or TRBV12-4 to TRBJ1-4; TRBD1 matches at 7 bases. The CDR3 is 14 residues long. The CDR3 is CASREGQLNEELFF. The CDR3 bases are TGTGCCAGCAGGGAGGGACAGTTAAATGAAGAACTGTTTTTT.

In DNA, the CDR3 is TGTGCCAGTGCAGACAGGTTCACCTCTGGGGCCAACGTCCTGACTTTC. It codes for CASADRFTSGANVLTF. The V call is TRBV19, the J call TRBJ2-6; D may be TRBD1 (6 bases). Germline lookup yields CDR1 LNHDA and CDR2 SQIVND (reference sequence). The CDR3 is made up of 16 amino acids. Trimming shortened V by 8 bases and J by 0 bases, and 14 bases separated the two germline ends.

The rearrangement joins TRBV7-6 to TRBJ2-5, with no clear D. The CDR3 consists of 14 residues. Between the trimmed V and J ends, which lost 5 bases and 0 bases, there was a span of 10 bases. Per germline, CDR1 SGHVS and CDR2 FNYEAQ. The CDR3 spells CASSKERYQETQYF. CDR3 nucleotides: TGTGCCAGCAGCAAAGAGAGGTACCAAGAGACCCAGTACTTC.

There are a few counts of this clonotype. The rearrangement links TRBV20-1 to TRBJ2-7; 11 bases agree with TRBD2. Looked up from germline, CDR1 is DFQATT and CDR2 is SNEGSKA (reference sequence). The CDR3 totals 13 residues. J was trimmed by 3 bases and V by 4 bases; bases with no gene match: 2. The CDR3 spells CSANLAGGYEQYF. The CDR3 DNA sequence: TGCAGTGCTAATCTAGCGGGAGGCTACGAGCAGTACTTC.

The V and J genes are TRBV6-1 and TRBJ2-4; 7 bases match TRBD1. This CDR3 is 13 amino acids long. Trimming cost V 3 bases and J 6 bases; bases outside gene matches: 2. Germline V gene sequence: CDR1 MNHNS, CDR2 SASEGT. The CDR3 sequence is CASSEDRRNIQYF. For the CDR3, the DNA is TGTGCCAGCAGTGAGGACAGGAGAAACATTCAGTACTTC.

In this sample, this clonotype turned up a few times. The chain links TRBV7-6 to TRBJ2-7; TRBD1 matches at 7 bases. CDR3 length: 15 amino acids. The V and J ends lost 5 bases and 1 base, in that order; junction bases with no gene match: 8. The germline V gene encodes CDR1 SGHVS and CDR2 FNYEAQ. In nucleotides, the CDR3 is TGTGCCAGCAGCCCAAGACAGGGTGGGTCCTACGAGCAGTACTTC. Its protein is CASSPRQGGSYEQYF.

The V gene is TRBV12-3 or TRBV12-4, the J gene TRBJ1-2; D remains unclear. The CDR3 runs 14 residues. The V gene lost 2 bases and the J gene lost 1 base, with 8 bases spanning the gap. CDR3 sequence reads: CASSLRASNYGYTF. The CDR3 DNA is TGTGCCAGCAGTTTAAGGGCCAGTAACTATGGCTACACCTTC.

The chain is built from TRBV20-1 and TRBJ2-5; D is unresolved. The J call could be wrong; TRBJ2-1 is a better fit for the DNA end. Germline V gives CDR1 DFQATT, CDR2 SNEGSKA (reference sequence). The CDR3 is made up of 13 amino acids. The CDR3 nucleotides are TGCAGTGCTATCCACCCATCTGAGGCTGAGCAGTTCTTC. Protein sequence: CSAIHPSEAEQFF.

This clonotype was found a few times. The chain links TRBV9 to TRBJ2-5; D uncertain. Germline lookup yields CDR1 SGDLS and CDR2 YYNGEE. The length of the CDR3 is 15 residues. The ends were cut back, 1 base at V and 5 bases at J, with 15 bases in the middle. The CDR3 protein is CASSVRSDSEETQYF. Written as DNA, the CDR3 is TGTGCCAGCAGCGTACGATCCGACTCGGAGGAGACCCAGTACTTC.

The genes are TRBV20-1 and TRBJ2-4; 13 bases align to TRBD2. Looked up from germline, CDR1 is DFQATT and CDR2 is SNEGSKA (reference sequence). The CDR3 totals 15 residues. Trimming removed 6 bases from V and 7 bases from J; junction bases left unmatched: 9. CDR3 region: CSAGTSGVVRNIQYF. The CDR3, as DNA: TGCAGTGCGGGGACTAGCGGGGTTGTTAGGAACATTCAGTACTTC.